The clone carrying this T cell receptor beta chain was seen a handful of times. Antigen unknown. Assay: immunoSEQ multiplex PCR; the TCRdb copy retains only in-frame clones and omits some. The sample holds more than 80,000 clones, less than 95% seen once. Losses at the gene ends were 0 bases for V and 5 bases for J; bases not matched to a gene: 6. This CDR3 comprises 16 residues. Germline lookup yields CDR1 MNHEY and CDR2 SVGAGI. This sample is part of a study of OX40 agonist ivuxolimab in advanced cancers. Looking at the study overall: Participants could have had prior anti-PD-1, anti-PD-L1 or anti-CTLA-4 therapy, and more than 35% had some.

Study-level results: Mean expanded clone counts were higher in CD8+ than CD4+ T cells.

The TCR was taken from an adult with an advanced solid tumor such as melanoma, head and neck, liver or kidney cancer. The chain joins TRBV6-5 to TRBJ2-5, with 10 bases that match TRBD1. Sequenced material: CD4+ or CD8+ T cells sorted from blood, taken in a trial of the OX40 agonist ivuxolimab. In DNA form, the CDR3 reads TGTGCCAGCAGTTACTCGGGACAGGGGTTCCGGGAGACCCAGTACTTC. Protein product: CASSYSGQGFRETQYF.